A single sample is the source of the 21 T cell receptor beta chains below, sequenced in a study of lymphopenia after photon versus proton radiotherapy. Assay: immunoSEQ multiplex PCR; the TCRdb copy retains only in-frame clones and omits some. The sample carries about 53,000 clones, around 83% recorded once. This sample comprised peripheral blood, obtained from a patient treated with photon-based radiotherapy. The receptor set was obtained from a man between 50 and 59 years old with gastric cancer.

CDR3: CASSLGTGETQYF. CDR3 in DNA: TGTGCCAGCAGCTTGGGCACTGGAGAGACCCAGTACTTC. This chain joins TRBV11-3 and TRBJ2-5; D is unresolved. The CDR3 is 13 residues long. Trimming took 3 bases from V and 4 from J, leaving 9 bases between them. Germline V gene sequence: CDR1 SGHNT, CDR2 YENEEA.

The rearrangement joins TRBV7-9 to TRBJ2-7, with D tentatively TRBD1 (6 bases). The CDR3 consists of 11 residues. Deletions cut 1 base from V and 11 bases from J, with 9 bases between. CDR1 SEHNR and CDR2 FQNEAQ come from the germline V gene (reference sequence). As DNA, the CDR3 is TGTGCCAGCAGCTTAGGGGACATGGAGTACTTC. Its translation: CASSLGDMEYF.

Concerning this clone: This sample includes further DNA sequences coding for the same CDR3. The chain combines TRBV5-5 with TRBJ2-5, with no clear D. V was pared by 1 base and J by 4 bases, with 8 bases between. The CDR3 covers 13 residues. Germline V gene sequence: CDR1 SGHKS, CDR2 YYEKEE (reference sequence). CDR3 nucleotides: TGTGCCAGCAGCTTGAGGACGGGAGAGACCCAGTACTTC. The encoded protein is CASSLRTGETQYF.

This clone was detected a few times. The chain employs TRBV15 and TRBJ2-2, with TRBD2 matching 12 bases. Germline V lookup: CDR1 LNHNV, CDR2 YYDKDF (reference sequence). The CDR3 is 16 amino acids. V dropped 5 bases and J dropped 7; count of bases not matched to a gene: 8. The CDR3 DNA sequence: TGTGCCACCAGCTACGGACTAGCGGGACAGGACGGGGAGCTGTTTTTT. This codes for CATSYGLAGQDGELFF.

The sample holds one count of this clone. The chain uses TRBV18 and TRBJ1-1; a weak D match, TRBD1 (5 bases). Trimming took 1 base from V and 3 from J, leaving 18 bases between them. The CDR3 has 17 amino acids. Germline CDR1 is KGHSH and CDR2 is LQKENI. The CDR3 DNA reads as TGTGCCAGCTCACCACGACAGATGGGCGGGGCAGACACTGAAGCTTTCTTT. It translates to CASSPRQMGGADTEAFF.

The CDR3 here is CASRPDRGRNRSNQPQHF. CDR3 nucleotides: TGTGCAAGTCGCCCGGACAGGGGTCGCAATCGGAGCAATCAGCCCCAGCATTTT. The chain recombines TRBV12-2 with TRBJ1-5; TRBD1 is the table's D call and was not checked against the DNA. TRBV12-2 is an annotated pseudogene. The CDR3 covers 18 residues.

The chain uses TRBV14 and TRBJ2-5; a weak D match, TRBD1 (6 bases). The ends were cut back, 4 bases at V and 1 base at J, with 10 bases in the middle. The CDR3 has 14 amino acids. The germline V gene has CDR1 SGHDN and CDR2 FVKESK. The CDR3 loop reads CASSRNRAQETQYF. CDR3 bases: TGTGCCAGCAGCCGAAACAGGGCCCAAGAGACCCAGTACTTC.

J is TRBJ1-1 and V is TRBV5-6; 8 bases are shared with TRBD1. Germline lookup yields CDR1 SGHDT and CDR2 YYEEEE. This CDR3 is built from 15 residues. V was pared by 4 bases and J by 3 bases, with 8 bases of the junction left unmatched. The CDR3 is CASSTKQGGYTEAFF. CDR3 in DNA: TGTGCCAGCAGCACTAAACAGGGGGGATACACTGAAGCTTTCTTT.

The count of this clone is one. The rearrangement uses TRBV7-9 and TRBJ1-1; TRBD1 matches at 9 bases. The CDR3 spans 14 residues. Germline V gene lookup returns CDR1 SEHNR and CDR2 FQNEAQ (reference sequence). V shed 6 bases and J 6 bases; nucleotides not matched to a gene: 8. In nucleotides, the CDR3 is TGTGCCAGCAGTTTTGGACAGGGGACTCCTGAAGCTTTCTTT. It encodes CASSFGQGTPEAFF. Filled out from reference TRBV7-9 and TRBJ1-1, the complete variable domain reads DTGVSQNPRHKITKRGQNVTFRCDPISEHNRLYWYRQTLGQGPEFLTYFQNEAQLEKSRLLSDRFSAERPKGSFSTLEIQRTEQGDSAMYLCASSFGQGTPEAFFGQGTRLTVV.

The chain joins TRBV11-2 to TRBJ2-3; D is unresolved. Germline V gene sequence: CDR1 SGHAT, CDR2 FQNNGV. Trimming left V 1 base short and J 6 bases short, with 11 bases between. The CDR3 extends over 14 amino acids. CDR3 protein: CASSLGPGVDTQYF. In nucleotides, the CDR3 is TGTGCCAGCAGCTTAGGCCCAGGTGTCGATACGCAGTATTTT. The entire variable domain, with the rest obtained from reference TRBV11-2 and TRBJ2-3, is as follows: EAGVAQSPRYKIIEKRQSVAFWCNPISGHATLYWYQQILGQGPKLLIQFQNNGVVDDSQLPKDRFSAERLKGVDSTLKIQPAKLEDSAVYLCASSLGPGVDTQYFGPGTRLTVL.

CDR3 region: CASSRRSNEQFF. The CDR3 coding sequence is TGTGCCAGCTCACGCCGGTCAAATGAGCAGTTCTTC. V gene TRBV18 combines with J gene TRBJ2-1; D unclear. The CDR3 consists of 12 residues. V was shortened by 4 bases and J by 7 bases, with 8 bases between the two germline ends. Germline lookup yields CDR1 KGHSH and CDR2 LQKENI. Looking up the rest from reference TRBV18 and TRBJ2-1 gives the full variable domain: NAGVMQNPRHLVRRRGQEARLRCSPMKGHSHVYWYRQLPEEGLKFMVYLQKENIIDESGMPKERFSAEFPKEGPSILRIQQVVRGDSAAYFCASSRRSNEQFFGPGTRLTVL.

This clone was seen a handful of times. The chain uses TRBV7-9 and TRBJ2-5; D is possibly TRBD2 (5 bases). V lost 5 bases to trimming and J lost 5 bases, with 15 bases between them. Germline-derived CDR1 and CDR2 are SEHNR and FQNEAQ (reference sequence). The CDR3 is 14 residues long. This CDR3 is CASSPEGVAETQYF. The CDR3, as DNA: TGTGCCAGCAGCCCTGAAGGCGTAGCGGAGACCCAGTACTTC.

This chain uses TRBV7-9 with TRBJ1-5; D remains ambiguous. The CDR3 is 17 residues long. Germline CDR1 SEHNR, CDR2 FQNEAQ (reference sequence). V was pared by 4 bases and J by 3 bases, with 19 bases between. CDR3 DNA: TGTGCCAGCAGCTCAAGCCTAACCGGACGGCTCAATCAGCCCCAGCATTTT. This translates into CASSSSLTGRLNQPQHF.

V gene TRBV7-8 combines with J gene TRBJ1-5; 7 bases align to TRBD1. Trimming took 4 bases from V and 0 from J; bases not matched to a gene: 6. Germline V CDR1 and CDR2: SGHVS, FQNEAQ. The CDR3 spans 16 residues. CDR3 bases: TGTGCCAGCAGCTATGGACAGGAGCGTAGCAATCAGCCCCAGCATTTT. It codes for CASSYGQERSNQPQHF.

The chain uses TRBV18 and TRBJ2-3, with TRBD1 matching over 7 bases. V was clipped by 4 bases and J by 11 bases; unmatched bases: 6. Germline CDR1 KGHSH, CDR2 LQKENI. The CDR3 runs 12 residues. CDR3 nucleotides: TGTGCCAGCTCACTTCCGGGACAGTTGCAGTATTTT. Translation gives CASSLPGQLQYF.

The CDR3 DNA sequence: TGTGCCAGCAGTGAAGCCGGACAGATCGCCTACGAGCAGTACTTC. It translates to CASSEAGQIAYEQYF. The chain has TRBV2 and TRBJ2-7; tentatively, D is TRBD1 (6 bases). The germline V and J ends were trimmed by 0 bases and 2 bases, with 11 bases remaining between them. CDR1 and CDR2 (germline): SNHLY, FYNNEI. The CDR3 loop spans 15 amino acids.

The chain combines TRBV25-1 with TRBJ2-7; 7 nucleotides agree with TRBD1. V lost 2 bases, J lost 6 bases, and 1 base stayed unmatched. CDR1 and CDR2 (germline): MGHDK, SYGVNS. The CDR3 is 12 residues long. Here the CDR3 DNA reads TGTGCCAGCAGTGAACACAGGGGCGAGCAGTACTTC. This gives the protein CASSEHRGEQYF.

The chain joins TRBV28 to TRBJ2-7, with 10 bases that match TRBD2. The CDR3 runs 14 residues. Trimming removed 6 bases from V and 5 bases from J; junction bases left unmatched: 7. Germline lookup yields CDR1 MDHEN and CDR2 SYDVKM. CDR3 residues: CASRLAGGFHEQYF. CDR3 coding DNA: TGTGCCAGCAGATTAGCGGGAGGTTTCCACGAGCAGTACTTC.

The chain joins TRBV15 to TRBJ2-1; 8 positions agree with TRBD1. With 1 base clipped from V and 8 bases from J, the junction kept 7 bases outside the gene matches. Germline CDR1 reads LNHNV; CDR2 reads YYDKDF (reference sequence). This CDR3 is 15 amino acids long. The chain's CDR3 is CATSRGQTGVDEQFF. CDR3 in DNA: TGTGCCACCAGCAGAGGGCAGACAGGGGTCGATGAGCAGTTCTTC.

The chain carries TRBV7-2 and TRBJ1-3; D gene unclear. CDR1 and CDR2 (germline): SGHTA, FQGNSA. V was trimmed by 5 bases and J by 7 bases, leaving 15 bases between them. The CDR3 is 14 amino acids. The DNA for the CDR3 is TGTGCCAGCAGCCCACTGCCGTCGGGGAACACCATATATTTT. Translated: CASSPLPSGNTIYF.

This clone has only one observation. The chain has TRBV5-5 and TRBJ1-1; 7 bases are a match to TRBD1. The CDR3 covers 17 residues. The J segment lost 0 bases and the V segment lost 1 base, leaving 9 bases of the junction unmatched. CDR1 SGHKS and CDR2 YYEKEE come from the germline V gene (reference sequence). CDR3 amino acids: CASSLTGVNWMNTEAFF. CDR3 nucleotide sequence: TGTGCCAGCAGCTTGACAGGGGTTAATTGGATGAACACTGAAGCTTTCTTT.